A selection of T cell receptor beta chains follows, all from one sample in a study of beta chain features in type 1 diabetes. The assay was immunoSEQ multiplex PCR, and TCRdb's table has in-frame clones only and misses some. The sample lists more than 300,000 clones, about 10% occurring once. Sequenced: central memory CD4+ T cells from blood. Receptor source: a man between 25 and 39 years old with type 1 diabetes. CDR3s include the opening cysteine and the closing phenylalanine or tryptophan.

TRBV6-1	TRBJ1-1	CASSRDRGTEAFF
TRBV7-2	TRBJ1-2	CASSLGSGTGRGYTF
TRBV20-1	TRBJ2-7	CSAKLQGQYF
TRBV11-2	TRBJ2-7	CASSLEAIWSEQYF
TRBV6-1	TRBJ1-1	CASSTRGDTEAFF
TRBV11-3	TRBJ2-2	CASSPVGEGTGELFF
TRBV27	TRBJ1-2	CASRARTVDYGYTF
TRBV18	TRBJ1-1	CASSPQSHEAFF
TRBV7-2	TRBJ1-1	CASSLRAGGLNTEAFF
TRBV7-8	TRBJ1-2	CASSLDSWTGGGYTF
TRBV28	TRBJ1-2	CATKGGGRYGYTF
TRBV7-3	TRBJ1-4	CASSFRQDDEKLFF
TRBV7-6	TRBJ2-2	CASSLDYLATGELFF
TRBV11-2	TRBJ2-7	CASSLGQTYEQYF
TRBV11-3	TRBJ1-1	CASSIQTGDAEAFF
TRBV21-1	TRBJ2-1	CASSPLAPAKGQFF
TRBV7-2	TRBJ1-1	CASSFQGHTEAFF
TRBV29-1	TRBJ1-4	CSVWGANEKLFF
TRBV27	TRBJ1-4	CASSLRQGGNEKLFF
TRBV5-8	TRBJ1-1	CASSPGGTGETEAFF
TRBV5-1	TRBJ2-1	CASSLQGTYNEQFF
TRBV6-1	TRBJ1-5	CASSEGVGNQPQHF
TRBV7-2	TRBJ2-1	CASSLAGGLASYNEQFF
TRBV19	TRBJ1-2	CASSIALLDYGYTF
TRBV5-1	TRBJ2-5	CASSLTGVSQETQYF
TRBV5-1	TRBJ2-5	CASSLTSSGSHQETQYF